Listed here are 12 T cell receptor beta chains from one sample, sequenced in a study of T cells after yellow fever vaccination. TCRdb redid the calling of the 5' RACE reads with MiXCR, one entry per CDR3 protein. The repertoire consists of about 250,000 distinct CDR3 sequences, with roughly 4% occurring once and the leading ten covering roughly a fifth. The sample here was PBMCs, taken 15 days after the yellow fever booster vaccination. These receptors came from a man aged 18 to 35 who received the YFV17D yellow fever vaccine.

This clonotype was counted between two and nine times. The V call is TRBV4-1, the J call TRBJ1-1, with 8 bases matching TRBD1. With V trimmed by 4 bases and J by 5 bases, 6 bases remained unmatched. CDR3 length equals 14 residues. Looked up from germline, CDR1 is MGHRA and CDR2 is YSYEKL. The CDR3 is CASSPYDRGTEAFF. CDR3 nucleotides: TGCGCCAGCAGCCCATATGACAGGGGAACTGAAGCTTTCTTT.

This clonotype was seen repeatedly, ten times or more. The chain joins TRBV29-1 to TRBJ2-3; 7 bases are a match to TRBD2. CDR1 and CDR2 from the germline V gene are SQVTM and ANQGSEA. Trimming took 5 bases from V and 6 from J; bases not matched to a gene: 8. CDR3 length: 13 amino acids. This CDR3 reads CSVSETSPDTQYF. CDR3 nucleotides: TGCAGCGTTTCCGAGACTAGCCCGGATACGCAGTATTTT.

This clonotype was seen at least ten times. This sequence joins TRBV12-3 or TRBV12-4 and TRBJ2-2; TRBD2 aligns across 12 bases. The J segment lost 3 bases and the V segment lost 5 bases, leaving 7 bases of the junction unmatched. There are 17 residues in the CDR3. This CDR3 reads CASSAGLAGKHTGELFF. The CDR3 nucleotides are TGTGCCAGCAGTGCCGGACTAGCGGGGAAACACACCGGGGAGCTGTTTTTT.

The V gene is TRBV6-6, the J gene TRBJ2-3, with 8 bases lining up with TRBD1. The germline V gene has CDR1 MNHNY and CDR2 SVGAGI (reference sequence). CDR3 size: 16 residues. Unmatched junction bases numbered 4, after V lost 2 bases and J lost 0 bases. Written as DNA, the CDR3 is TGTGCCAGCAGTTACCCGCAGGGGGCGAGCACAGATACGCAGTATTTT. Its translation is CASSYPQGASTDTQYF.

This clonotype was recorded a few times. The chain links TRBV7-2 to TRBJ2-6; D remains ambiguous. Germline V gene lookup returns CDR1 SGHTA and CDR2 FQGNSA. V dropped 1 base and J dropped 2 bases, with 9 bases sitting between them. The CDR3 covers 16 residues. The CDR3 reads CASSLVPGAGANVLTF. The DNA for the CDR3 is TGTGCCAGCAGCTTAGTCCCAGGCGCTGGGGCCAACGTCCTGACTTTC.

This clonotype was counted many times. V and J are TRBV12-3 or TRBV12-4 and TRBJ2-6; TRBD1 might be the D (6 bases). This CDR3 is 17 amino acids long. Trimming cost V 3 bases and J 0 bases, with 12 bases left between them. The CDR3 sequence is CASSLTGVGSGANVLTF. Written as DNA, the CDR3 is TGTGCCAGCAGTTTGACAGGAGTGGGCTCTGGGGCCAACGTCCTGACTTTC.

This clonotype was detected ten times or more. The chain carries TRBV20-1 and TRBJ2-2; the D gene is possibly TRBD1 (6 bases). This CDR3 contains 13 residues. Germline CDR1 is DFQATT and CDR2 is SNEGSKA (reference sequence). With 5 bases removed from V and 1 base from J, the gap between germline ends came to 8 bases. As DNA, the CDR3 is TGCAGTGCTGTAGGGGGGAACACCGGGGAGCTGTTTTTT. Translated, it gives CSAVGGNTGELFF.

There are many counts of this clonotype. The J gene is TRBJ2-3, the V gene TRBV9; D tentatively reads TRBD1 or TRBD2 (5 bases each). V was clipped by 2 bases and J by 0 bases, with 10 bases between them. The germline V gene encodes CDR1 SGDLS and CDR2 YYNGEE. This CDR3 region has 15 residues. The CDR3 is CASSVHRTSTDTQYF. In DNA form, the CDR3 reads TGTGCCAGCAGCGTCCACAGGACTAGCACAGATACGCAGTATTTT.

At least ten counts were recorded for this clonotype. The rearrangement links TRBV6-5 to TRBJ1-4, with a weak D call TRBD1 (6 bases). This CDR3 region has 16 residues. Trimming left V 1 base short and J 7 bases short, with 16 bases between. CDR1 and CDR2 (germline): MNHEY, SVGAGI. The CDR3 bases are TGTGCCAGCAGTTACTTCTTCAGGGGCAGGGGTGAAAAACTGTTTTTT. Its translation: CASSYFFRGRGEKLFF.

This clonotype has more than one count but fewer than ten. This chain connects TRBV2 to TRBJ1-1, with D possibly being TRBD1 (5 bases). Germline CDR1 is SNHLY and CDR2 is FYNNEI. V shed 4 bases and J shed 4 bases, with 13 bases lying between them. CDR3 size: 14 residues. Here the CDR3 reads CASSVLRGATEAFF. CDR3 in DNA: TGTGCCAGCAGTGTTCTTCGGGGCGCCACTGAAGCTTTCTTT.

The table lists this clonotype with many counts. The gene calls are TRBV11-3 and TRBJ2-1, with 7 bases identical to TRBD1. Germline V CDR1 and CDR2: SGHNT, YENEEA. The CDR3 loop spans 16 amino acids. With V trimmed by 4 bases and J by 1 base, 7 bases remained unmatched. The CDR3 region has the DNA TGTGCCAGCAGCTCGACGGTACAGGGGTCCTACAATGAGCAGTTCTTC. Its translation is CASSSTVQGSYNEQFF.

There are many counts of this clonotype. The chain carries TRBV11-2 and TRBJ2-5, with 9 bases that match TRBD2. From germline, CDR1 is SGHAT and CDR2 FQNNGV. CDR3 length: 16 amino acids. With 0 bases clipped from V and 5 bases from J, the junction kept 7 bases outside the gene matches. The CDR3 region has the DNA TGTGCCAGCAGCTTAGAGGCGGGGGGGCCGGGTGAGACCCAGTACTTC. Amino acid sequence: CASSLEAGGPGETQYF.